The 26 T cell receptor beta chains in this list originate from one sample, sequenced in a study of T cells in Graves' hyperthyroidism and ophthalmopathy. TCR beta CDR3 regions were amplified from RNA transcripts. A first-round RT-PCR of the TCR CDR3 used the HTBI primer set. A single record per CDR3 protein comes from TCRdb applying MiXCR to the multiplex PCR reads. The profile shows 490,000 or so distinct CDR3 sequences, about 16% of them singletons. Sequenced: blood. Receptors originate from a woman aged 25 to 45 with Graves' ophthalmopathy.

In its sample, this clonotype was seen many times. This rearrangement joins TRBV20-1 to TRBJ2-7; D could derive from TRBD1 or TRBD2 (5 bases each). Trimming cost V 6 bases and J 5 bases, with 20 bases left between them. The CDR3 has 14 amino acids. From germline, CDR1 is DFQATT and CDR2 SNEGSKA (reference sequence). CDR3 sequence: CSAGDRRMGHEQYF. The CDR3 DNA sequence: TGCAGTGCGGGGGACCGCCGGATGGGCCACGAGCAGTACTTC.

This clonotype was counted a few times. V is TRBV9 and J is TRBJ2-1, with 10 bases identical to TRBD2. Germline V lookup: CDR1 SGDLS, CDR2 YYNGEE. Trimming removed 2 bases from V and 9 bases from J; junction bases left unmatched: 8. The CDR3 extends over 15 amino acids. CDR3 loop: CASSVTSGISGEQFF. CDR3 DNA sequence: TGTGCCAGCAGCGTTACTAGCGGGATAAGTGGTGAGCAGTTCTTC.

The chain has TRBV7-6 and TRBJ2-7; D could derive from TRBD1 or TRBD2 (5 bases each). The CDR3 is 14 amino acids. V gave up 5 bases and J gave up 7 bases, with 18 bases separating them. Germline V CDR1 and CDR2: SGHVS, FNYEAQ. The DNA of the CDR3 is TGTGCCAGCAGCGAACGGGACGGATTACGGGAGCAGTACTTC. Amino acid sequence: CASSERDGLREQYF.

The J gene is TRBJ2-1, the V gene TRBV20-1; no reliable D call. Deletions cut 3 bases from V and 1 base from J, with 13 bases between. The CDR3 covers 15 residues. Germline V gene lookup returns CDR1 DFQATT and CDR2 SNEGSKA (reference sequence). CDR3 DNA: TGCAGTGCTAGTGATGGCTCGTCATCCTACAATGAGCAGTTCTTC. Its protein product is CSASDGSSSYNEQFF.

The J gene is TRBJ2-3, the V gene TRBV4-1; possible D gene TRBD2, 5 bases. The CDR3 has 17 amino acids. V gave up 4 bases and J gave up 5 bases, with 22 bases separating them. CDR1 and CDR2 from the germline V gene are MGHRA and YSYEKL. The CDR3 DNA is TGCGCCAGCAGCCGCTGGACTGGCGGAGATCAAGTAGATACGCAGTATTTT. Translated, it gives CASSRWTGGDQVDTQYF.

At least ten counts were recorded for this clonotype. The genes are TRBV20-1 and TRBJ2-7, with D perhaps TRBD2 (5 bases). The CDR3 spans 13 residues. The V and J ends lost 6 bases and 7 bases respectively, with 19 bases between them. The V gene's germline CDR1 is DFQATT and CDR2 SNEGSKA (reference sequence). In nucleotides, the CDR3 is TGCAGTGCCACCCCCTCGGTCTCGGGGGAGCAGTACTTC. This gives the protein CSATPSVSGEQYF.

This clonotype was detected a few times. This chain connects TRBV5-1 to TRBJ2-2, with TRBD2 matching over 10 bases. Germline CDR1 SGHRS, CDR2 YFSETQ. This CDR3 has 19 residues. Trimming removed 0 bases from V and 1 base from J; junction bases left unmatched: 9. The CDR3 sequence is CASSLVSLAGAKNTGELFF. CDR3 coding DNA: TGCGCCAGCAGCTTGGTATCTCTAGCGGGAGCCAAGAACACCGGGGAGCTGTTTTTT. The full variable domain, with the rest looked up from reference TRBV5-1 and TRBJ2-2, is KAGVTQTPRYLIKTRGQQVTLSCSPISGHRSVSWYQQTPGQGLQFLFEYFSETQRNKGNFPGRFSGRQFSNSRSEMNVSTLELGDSALYLCASSLVSLAGAKNTGELFFGEGSRLTVL.

This clonotype was detected ten times or more. The chain joins TRBV30 to TRBJ1-1; D is undetermined. V lost 5 bases to trimming and J lost 4 bases, with 14 bases between them. Germline V gene sequence: CDR1 GTSNPN, CDR2 SVGIG (reference sequence). This CDR3 region has 13 residues. CDR3 residues: CAWQVDKGTEAFF. The CDR3 DNA is TGTGCCTGGCAAGTCGACAAGGGCACTGAAGCTTTCTTT. Full variable domain (remainder filled in from reference TRBV30 and TRBJ1-1): SQTIHQWPATLVQPVGSPLSLECTVEGTSNPNLYWYRQAAGRGLQLLFYSVGIGQISSEVPQNLSASRPQDRQFILSSKKLLLSDSGFYLCAWQVDKGTEAFFGQGTRLTVV.

The sample holds many counts of this clonotype. The rearrangement joins TRBV20-1 to TRBJ2-7; TRBD2 is a possible D gene (7 bases). Germline CDR1 is DFQATT and CDR2 is SNEGSKA (reference sequence). The length of the CDR3 is 17 residues. The V and J ends lost 4 bases and 3 bases respectively, with 25 bases between them. CDR3 in amino acids: CSATGMGAGVPDYEQYF. CDR3 coding DNA: TGCAGTGCTACCGGGATGGGGGCGGGAGTGCCGGACTACGAGCAGTACTTC.

The CDR3 region is CASSRSKYSYNEQFF. The CDR3 nucleotides read TGTGCCAGCAGCCGTTCTAAATATTCCTACAATGAGCAGTTCTTC. The chain recombines TRBV14 with TRBJ2-1; D not certain. The CDR3 covers 15 residues. V lost 4 bases and J 1 base, leaving 11 bases between the germline ends. Looked up from germline, CDR1 is SGHDN and CDR2 is FVKESK.

The sample holds many counts of this clonotype. This rearrangement joins TRBV3-1 to TRBJ2-3, with D possibly being TRBD2 (6 bases). V lost 0 bases and J lost 0, with 7 bases in between. The V gene's germline CDR1 is LGHDT and CDR2 YNNKEL (reference sequence). This CDR3 is built from 15 residues. CDR3 residues: CASSQDRGSTDTQYF. As DNA, the CDR3 is TGTGCCAGCAGCCAAGATCGGGGGAGCACAGATACGCAGTATTTT.

This clonotype was counted at least ten times. The rearrangement uses TRBV6-1 and TRBJ2-1, with 9 bases matching TRBD2. The CDR3 runs to 16 residues. With V trimmed by 6 bases and J by 5 bases, 11 bases remained unmatched. Germline lookup yields CDR1 MNHNS and CDR2 SASEGT. CDR3 in amino acids: CASSALSGGQHNEQFF. The DNA of the CDR3 is TGTGCCAGCAGCGCCCTTAGCGGGGGTCAACACAATGAGCAGTTCTTC.

This clonotype was observed many times. The rearrangement links TRBV6-1 to TRBJ1-2; D is perhaps TRBD1 (5 bases). The V and J ends lost 6 bases and 6 bases respectively, with 17 bases between them. This CDR3 has 14 amino acids. Germline lookup yields CDR1 MNHNS and CDR2 SASEGT. CDR3 in amino acids: CASSDPGRKNGYTF. In DNA, the CDR3 is TGTGCCAGCAGCGATCCGGGACGGAAAAATGGCTACACCTTC.

This clonotype has a count of ten or more. The CDR3 DNA is TGTGCCAGCAGGGGGGGACAGGCCTTCCGCACAGATACGCAGTATTTT. Translating gives CASRGGQAFRTDTQYF. The chain carries TRBV6-1 and TRBJ2-3; 8 positions match TRBD1. Looked up from germline, CDR1 is MNHNS and CDR2 is SASEGT. The CDR3 covers 16 residues. The V gene end was trimmed by 6 bases and the J gene end by 1 base; junction bases not matched to a gene: 9.

This chain connects TRBV4-1 to TRBJ1-6; the D gene is possibly TRBD1 (5 bases). The CDR3 runs to 15 residues. The V gene's germline CDR1 is MGHRA and CDR2 YSYEKL. V was pared by 1 base and J by 9 bases, with 13 bases between. The CDR3 reads CASSQGLMGLSPLHF. In DNA form, the CDR3 reads TGCGCCAGCAGCCAAGGCCTAATGGGGCTTTCACCCCTCCACTTT.

As for this clonotype: A read error is possible here, since a much larger clone lies one base away. The genes are TRBV6-2 or TRBV6-3 and TRBJ1-5; maybe TRBD1 (5 bases). CDR1 and CDR2 (germline): MNHEY, SVGEGT. CDR3 size: 15 residues. The CDR3 coding sequence is TGTCCCAGCATGTCTGGGGCGTATGGCAATCAGCCCCAGCATTTT. Residues: CPSMSGAYGNQPQHF.

This clonotype was detected only a few times. The chain combines TRBV11-2 with TRBJ1-6; no clear D gene. CDR1 and CDR2 (germline): SGHAT, FQNNGV. The CDR3 consists of 13 residues. Trimming cost V 5 bases and J 11 bases, with 13 bases left between them. CDR3: CASSPEGSPPLHF. The CDR3 bases are TGTGCCAGCAGCCCAGAGGGCAGTCCACCCCTCCACTTT.

In its sample, this clonotype was seen many times. V and J are TRBV28 and TRBJ2-7; possible D gene TRBD2, 5 bases. V gave up 10 bases and J gave up 2 bases, with 18 bases separating them. The germline V gene has CDR1 MDHEN and CDR2 SYDVKM. The CDR3 is made up of 14 amino acids. CDR3 DNA: TGTGCCACGAGGGATTTGGGGTTAGCCTACGAGCAGTACTTC. It translates to CATRDLGLAYEQYF.

This clonotype was observed a handful of times. CDR3 sequence: CASSPGTGSQETQYF. The CDR3, as DNA: TGTGCCAGCAGTCCGGGGACAGGCTCACAAGAGACCCAGTACTTC. The chain joins TRBV12-3 or TRBV12-4 to TRBJ2-5; 8 bases are shared with TRBD1. The CDR3 is 15 amino acids. V dropped 5 bases and J dropped 2; count of bases not matched to a gene: 7.

This clonotype was detected only a few times. The V call is TRBV20-1, the J call TRBJ2-7; the D gene is possibly TRBD1 (7 bases). V was cut by 1 base and J by 5 bases, with 21 bases left in between. Germline lookup yields CDR1 DFQATT and CDR2 SNEGSKA (reference sequence). The CDR3 has 16 amino acids. The CDR3 bases are TGCAGTGCTAGAGCTTTTGGGGACAGCTGGGGGGACGAGCAGTACTTC. Translation: CSARAFGDSWGDEQYF.

This clonotype was found many times. This rearrangement joins TRBV12-3 or TRBV12-4 to TRBJ2-6; no clear D. V was cut by 2 bases and J by 4 bases, with 9 bases left in between. This CDR3 region has 15 residues. The CDR3 loop is CASSLSGGGANVLTF. CDR3 nucleotides: TGTGCCAGCAGTTTATCGGGTGGCGGGGCCAACGTCCTGACTTTC.

This clonotype was counted ten times or more. J is TRBJ2-1 and V is TRBV6-1, with D perhaps TRBD1 (6 bases). The CDR3 covers 15 residues. V shed 6 bases and J shed 7 bases, with 19 bases lying between them. Germline lookup yields CDR1 MNHNS and CDR2 SASEGT. CDR3 protein: CASRKSDPRGNEQFF. DNA for the CDR3: TGTGCCAGCAGAAAATCCGACCCAAGGGGGAATGAGCAGTTCTTC.

V usage is TRBV20-1 and J usage is TRBJ2-4; tentative D call: TRBD2 (5 bases). CDR1 is DFQATT, CDR2 SNEGSKA, per germline (reference sequence). With 6 bases removed from V and 0 bases from J, the gap between germline ends came to 12 bases. The CDR3 length is 14 residues. The DNA of the CDR3 is TGCAGTGCCGGAGGCGGGTTAGCCAAAAACATTCAGTACTTC. Protein: CSAGGGLAKNIQYF.

The chain employs TRBV6-5 and TRBJ1-5, with no clear D. Trimming took 2 bases from V and 3 from J, leaving 8 bases between them. The germline V gene has CDR1 MNHEY and CDR2 SVGAGI. This CDR3 has 14 residues. The CDR3 region has the DNA TGTGCCAGCAGTTACGCGACTGCCAATCAGCCCCAGCATTTT. This encodes CASSYATANQPQHF.

The DNA of the CDR3 is TGTGCCACCAGTGATTTGGGACTTCGTAAAGGGAACAATGAGCAGTTCTTC. This sequence encodes CATSDLGLRKGNNEQFF. The chain uses TRBV24-1 and TRBJ2-1; D is possibly TRBD2 (5 bases). Germline V gene sequence: CDR1 KGHDR, CDR2 SFDVKD. This CDR3 has 17 amino acids. Trimming removed 0 bases at V and 5 bases at J, with 16 bases between.

In its sample, this clonotype was seen many times. This sequence joins TRBV11-2 and TRBJ2-7; 9 bases match TRBD1. Germline values: CDR1 SGHAT, CDR2 FQNNGV. This CDR3 contains 14 residues. V shed 6 bases, J shed 5 bases, and the junction held 8 bases outside the gene matches. The CDR3 sequence is CASRQTGGIHEQYF. In nucleotides, the CDR3 is TGTGCCAGCAGGCAGACAGGGGGTATACACGAGCAGTACTTC.